A single TCR beta chain is shown here with its context. RNA was extracted and reverse transcribed into cDNA as the sequencing template. TCRdb's table, derived via immunoSEQ multiplex PCR, lists solely in-frame clones and lacks some. This sample has about 160,000 clones, with around 50% found just once. Deletions cut 5 bases from V and 3 bases from J, with 4 bases between. There are 12 residues in the CDR3. The germline V gene has CDR1 SGHTA and CDR2 FQGNSA. These data come from a study of CD8+ T cells in alopecia areata. Specimen: CD4+ T cells sorted from blood. V usage is TRBV7-2 and J usage is TRBJ2-2; D not resolved. The sequence derives from a human donor with alopecia areata. The CDR3 protein is CASSEYTGELFF. In DNA form, the CDR3 reads TGTGCCAGCAGCGAATACACCGGGGAGCTGTTTTTT.